The clone carrying this T cell receptor beta chain was recorded only once. This sample is part of a study of blood T cell repertoires in COVID-19. Study-level background: Specimens from acute and convalescent COVID-19 originated in the United States, Italy and Spain.

Seattle's cohort entered during active infection and was followed longitudinally. J gave up 4 bases and V 5 bases, and 9 bases lay outside the gene matches. CDR1 and CDR2 from the germline V gene are SGHVS and FNYEAQ. The CDR3 is made up of 17 amino acids. Assay: immunoSEQ multiplex PCR; the TCRdb copy retains only in-frame clones and omits some. The sample consists of 250,000 to 300,000 clones, less than 90% of them appearing once. The sequence came from a woman between 25 and 40 years old with COVID-19, enrolled during active disease. This chain joins TRBV7-6 and TRBJ2-1, with 12 nucleotides matching TRBD2. The sample comprised peripheral blood. For the CDR3, the DNA is TGTGCCAGCAGCGCAAGCCCCGGGACTAGCGGGTACAATGAGCAGTTCTTC. The encoded protein is CASSASPGTSGYNEQFF. Filled out from reference TRBV7-6 and TRBJ2-1, the complete variable domain reads GAGVSQSPRYKVTKRGQDVALRCDPISGHVSLYWYRQALGQGPEFLTYFNYEAQQDKSGLPNDRFSAERPEGSISTLTIQRTEQRDSAMYRCASSASPGTSGYNEQFFGPGTRLTVL.